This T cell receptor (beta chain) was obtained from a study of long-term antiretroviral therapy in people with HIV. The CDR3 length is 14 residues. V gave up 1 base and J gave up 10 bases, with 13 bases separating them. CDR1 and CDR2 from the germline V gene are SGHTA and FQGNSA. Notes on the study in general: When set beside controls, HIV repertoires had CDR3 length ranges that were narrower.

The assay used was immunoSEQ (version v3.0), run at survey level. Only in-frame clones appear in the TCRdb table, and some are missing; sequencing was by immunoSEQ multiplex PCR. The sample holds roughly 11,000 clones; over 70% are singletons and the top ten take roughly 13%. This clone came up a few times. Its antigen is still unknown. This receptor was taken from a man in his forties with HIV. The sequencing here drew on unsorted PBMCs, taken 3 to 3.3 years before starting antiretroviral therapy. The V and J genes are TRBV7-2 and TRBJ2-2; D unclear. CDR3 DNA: TGTGCCAGCAGCTTAGGTACTTTCGGCGCGGAGCTGTTTTTT. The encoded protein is CASSLGTFGAELFF. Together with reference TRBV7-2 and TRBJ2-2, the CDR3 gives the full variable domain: GAGVSQSPSNKVTEKGKDVELRCDPISGHTALYWYRQSLGQGLEFLIYFQGNSAPDKSGLPSDRFSAERTGGSVSTLTIQRTQQEDSAVYLCASSLGTFGAELFFGEGSRLTVL.